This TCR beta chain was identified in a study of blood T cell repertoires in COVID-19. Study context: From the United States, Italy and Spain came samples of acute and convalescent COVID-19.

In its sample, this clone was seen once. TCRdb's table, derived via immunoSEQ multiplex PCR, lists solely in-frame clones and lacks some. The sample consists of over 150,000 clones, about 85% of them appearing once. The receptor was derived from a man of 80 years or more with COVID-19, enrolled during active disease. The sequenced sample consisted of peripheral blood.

In DNA form, the CDR3 reads TGTGCCAGCAGTGAAGAACAGGTTGGTGGAGATACGCAGTATTTT. It encodes CASSEEQVGGDTQYF. This chain joins TRBV2 and TRBJ2-3; tentatively, D is TRBD1 (5 bases). The CDR3 loop spans 15 amino acids. Trimming pared 1 base from V and 5 bases from J, leaving 13 bases between. CDR1 and CDR2 from the germline V gene are SNHLY and FYNNEI.